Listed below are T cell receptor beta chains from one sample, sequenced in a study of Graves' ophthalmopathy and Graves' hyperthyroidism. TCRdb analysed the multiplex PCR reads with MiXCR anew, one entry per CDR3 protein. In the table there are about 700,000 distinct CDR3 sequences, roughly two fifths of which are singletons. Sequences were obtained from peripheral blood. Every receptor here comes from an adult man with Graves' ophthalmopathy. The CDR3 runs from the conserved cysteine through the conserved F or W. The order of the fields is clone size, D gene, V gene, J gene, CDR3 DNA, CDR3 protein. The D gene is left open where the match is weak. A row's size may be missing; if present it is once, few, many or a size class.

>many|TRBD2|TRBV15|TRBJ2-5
TGTGCCACCAGCGCGGGACTAGCGGGGTTAAAAGAGACCCAGTACTTC
CATSAGLAGLKETQYF
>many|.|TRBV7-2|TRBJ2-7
TGTGCCAGCAGCTTAGGGTTCCGGAAGAGAGACTACGAGCAGTACTTC
CASSLGFRKRDYEQYF
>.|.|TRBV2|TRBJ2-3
TGTGCCAGCAGTGCGGGGCCCGGCACAGATACGCAGTATTTT
CASSAGPGTDTQYF
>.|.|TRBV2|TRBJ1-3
TGTGCCAGCAGTTCCTCGGGAGCACAGGCCTCTGGAAACACCATATATTTT
CASSSSGAQASGNTIYF
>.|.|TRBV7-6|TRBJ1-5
TGTGCCAGCAGCCAAGATGGGGGGGCAAGACAGCCCCAGCATTTT
CASSQDGGARQPQHF
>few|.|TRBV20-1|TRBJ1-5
TGCAGTGCTAGAGCTAGTTTTGGTCAGCCCCAGCATTTT
CSARASFGQPQHF
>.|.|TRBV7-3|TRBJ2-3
TGTGCCAGCAGTTTCAATGTAGCGCAGTATTTT
CASSFNVAQYF
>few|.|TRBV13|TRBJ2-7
TGTGCCAGCAGTTTAAACAGACTCTCCTACGAGCAGTACTTC
CASSLNRLSYEQYF
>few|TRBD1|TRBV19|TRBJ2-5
TGTGCCAGTAGGTCATCCGGGACAGGGGTAGAGACCCAGTACTTC
CASRSSGTGVETQYF
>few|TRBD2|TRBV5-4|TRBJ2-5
TGTGCCAGCAGCTCTTCACTAGCGGGGGGGCAAGAGACCCAGTACTTC
CASSSSLAGGQETQYF
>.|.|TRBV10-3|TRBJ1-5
TGTGCCAGCAGTTACTACGGCCCTTATAGCAATCAGCCCCAGCATTTT
CASSYYGPYSNQPQHF
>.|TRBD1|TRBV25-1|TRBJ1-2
TGTGCCAGCAGTGAATGGGGACAGGGGGTGGGCTACACCTTC
CASSEWGQGVGYTF
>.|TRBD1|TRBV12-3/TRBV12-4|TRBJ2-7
TGTGCCAGCAGTTCCCTGGACAGGGTCCCCTACGAGCAGTACTTC
CASSSLDRVPYEQYF
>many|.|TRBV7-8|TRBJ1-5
TGTGCCAGCAGCCCTTCAAGATCCAATCAGCCCCAGCATTTT
CASSPSRSNQPQHF
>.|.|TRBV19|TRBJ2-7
TGTGCCAGTAGTACACCAGCGGATTACGAGCAGTACTTC
CASSTPADYEQYF
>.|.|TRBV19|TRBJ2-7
TGTGCCAGTAGTGTCAGCCCCGCGAGGGAGCAGTACTTC
CASSVSPAREQYF
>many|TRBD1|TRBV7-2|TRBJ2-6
TGTGCCAGCAGCTTAAGACAGGGGGCTTACTCTGGGGCCAACGTCCTGACTTTC
CASSLRQGAYSGANVLTF
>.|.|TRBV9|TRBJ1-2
TGTGCCAGCAGCGTAGGGATGGACTATGGCTACACCTTC
CASSVGMDYGYTF
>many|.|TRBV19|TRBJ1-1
TGTGCCAGTAGTCCTGGGGGCAACACTGAAGCTTTCTTT
CASSPGGNTEAFF
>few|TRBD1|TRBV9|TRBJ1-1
TGTGCCAGCAAGTTGGACAGGGGAGGCACTGAAGCTTTCTTT
CASKLDRGGTEAFF
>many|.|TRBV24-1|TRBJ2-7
TGTGCCACCAGTGACCCCAGAGGCTACGAGCAGTACTTC
CATSDPRGYEQYF
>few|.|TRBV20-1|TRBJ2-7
TGCAGTGCTCGGGTCCAGCGGACCGACAGCTCCTACGAGCAGTACTTC
CSARVQRTDSSYEQYF
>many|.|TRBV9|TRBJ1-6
TGTGCCAGCAGCCCGGCCGGGGGTGGAGTCCTCCACTTT
CASSPAGGGVLHF
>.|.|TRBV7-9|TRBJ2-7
TGTGCCAGCAGCACGGACAGGCAGTACTTC
CASSTDRQYF
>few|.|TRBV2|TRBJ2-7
TGTGCCAGCAGTTTAGACAGGACCCGCTCCTACGAGCAGTACTTC
CASSLDRTRSYEQYF
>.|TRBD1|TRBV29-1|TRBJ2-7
TGCAGCGTTGGGACAGGTGGGATCGGGGAGCAGTACTTC
CSVGTGGIGEQYF
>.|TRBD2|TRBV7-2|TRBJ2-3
TGTGCCAGCAGCTGGAGCGGGAGTCGGATCACAGATACGCAGTATTTT
CASSWSGSRITDTQYF
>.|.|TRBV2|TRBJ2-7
TGCGCCAGCAGCCAAGATACGGCAGCCTACTCCTACGAGCAGTACTTC
CASSQDTAAYSYEQYF
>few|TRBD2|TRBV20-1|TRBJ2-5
TGCAGTGCTAGTCCCCGACTAGCGGGGGGACAAGAGACCCAGTACTTC
CSASPRLAGGQETQYF
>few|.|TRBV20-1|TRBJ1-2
TGCAGTGCTAGAGACCAGGGGAAAGGCTACACCTTC
CSARDQGKGYTF
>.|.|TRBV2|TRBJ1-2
TGTGCCAGCTTCACTGGGGGCTACTATGGCTACACCTTC
CASFTGGYYGYTF
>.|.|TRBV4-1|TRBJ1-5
TGCGCCAGCAGCCAGAAGGGGTACTTCAATCAGCCCCAGCATTTT
CASSQKGYFNQPQHF
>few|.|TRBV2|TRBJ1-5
TGTGCCAGCAGTGAACGGCGGGGGGTCAGCAATCAGCCCCAGCATTTT
CASSERRGVSNQPQHF
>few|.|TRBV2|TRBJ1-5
TGTGCCAGCAGCTTATGGCCTATCAGTCAGCCCCAGCATTTT
CASSLWPISQPQHF
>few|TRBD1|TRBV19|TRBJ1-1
TGTGCCAGTAGTATTCGGGGGACAGGCCCTGGGGCTTTCTTT
CASSIRGTGPGAFF
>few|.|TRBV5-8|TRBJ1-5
TGTGCCAGCAGCTACAGGGACGACCTTCCCCAGCATTTT
CASSYRDDLPQHF
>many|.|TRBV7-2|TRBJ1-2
TGTGCCAGCAGCTTATTGGTAGCTAACTATGGCTACACCTTC
CASSLLVANYGYTF
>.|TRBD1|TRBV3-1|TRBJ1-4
TGTGCCAGCAGCCAAGGGACAGGTCAAATACTGGGAAAACTGTTTTTT
CASSQGTGQILGKLFF
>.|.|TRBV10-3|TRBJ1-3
TGTGCCATCAGTGACGCAACGGGATATTTT
CAISDATGYF